This TCR beta chain was captured in a study of blood T cell repertoires in COVID-19 (dated by TCRdb to the early 2020s). With respect to the entire study: Collaborator samples came from the United States, Italy and Spain and covered acute and convalescent phases of COVID-19. The material from the prospective study consisted of cDNA or gDNA derived from T cells, B-cell-depleted T cells, or PBMCs. Deeply sampled blood TCRbeta repertoires from subjects exposed to, actively infected with, or recovered from COVID-19 were included in the dataset. The repertoires were released in a freely available public database intended as a resource for research on the immune response to SARS-CoV-2. Samples were obtained from the ongoing ImmuneRACE study (first 160 participants) and from some 1,300 subjects provided by 6 global collaborators. The sample metadata nearly always contained a de-identified subject ID, COVID-19 status, age in years and sex. Where HLA class I and class II types were available, the types were taken from metadata supplied by the sample provider, not from assay-based typing.

Counted from cysteine to phenylalanine, this CDR3 has 12 amino acids. Only CDR3 DNA remains: 36 bases, in frame from the first base. CDR1 and CDR2 are read off the germline V gene as MNHEY and SVGAGI. V and J are truncated by 5 bases and 3 bases respectively, leaving an intervening sequence of 7 bases. General findings and caveats noted by the study authors: The amount of clinical and demographic metadata varied by source and participant and was provided uncurated.

This clone turned up a few times. The specificity of this receptor is unknown. Per-base qualities were not stored, and no clone one base away is much larger. TCRbeta CDR3 regions were amplified from genomic DNA by means of the immunoSEQ Assay, a bias-controlled multiplex PCR. Regarding the original processing steps: The number of nucleated cells in each sample was estimated from the amplification of reference gene primers within the assay. To quantify the absolute abundance of each unique TCRbeta CDR3 rearrangement, sequence reads were collapsed and filtered. For each sample, productive Simpson clonality was calculated as the square root of Simpson's diversity index over productive rearrangements. This immuneACCESS table, as held by TCRdb, lists in-frame sequences with V and J called but not all clones. Of the missing ones, under half trace to an unresolved V gene in checked studies; the others have no known cause. The D gene and trimming were derived from the DNA, and the V and J assignments and clone size from that table. The sample records approximately 440,000 clones, roughly 87% of which are singletons. About 0.6% of the sample comes from the top ten.

Participants in the prospective study were aged roughly 18 to 89 years, lived in 20 to 30 United States geographic areas, and enrolled through a virtual design. To assign participants to cohorts, the prospective study relied on clinical history that participants themselves reported in a screening survey and a study questionnaire. Recovered participants in ImmuneRACE Cohort 3 were defined as having two consecutive negative NP/OP PCR tests, clearance from a healthcare professional, or resolution of symptoms. In the prospective study, whole blood, serum and a nasopharyngeal or oropharyngeal swab were collected from each participant by mobile phlebotomists. Prospective study participants could optionally give additional blood draws and questionnaires over an approximately two-month period. Prospective study blood samples were shipped either frozen or at room temperature before DNA extraction.

The sequence is built from TRBV6-5 and TRBJ1-1, with a tentative D gene TRBD1 over 5 matching bases. The sample consisted of PBMCs or T cells enriched from blood (not recorded which). This clonotype was sampled from a man between 18 and 35 years old who had recovered from COVID-19. Here is the DNA: TGTGCCAGCAGTCCCAGGGACACTGAAGCTTTCTTT. Its protein product is CASSPRDTEAFF.